This entry concerns a single TCR beta chain. Antigen specificity is unknown. A single base separates this from a much larger clone, so it may be a read error. This CDR3 has 14 residues. Germline V lookup: CDR1 SGDLS, CDR2 YYNGEE. The sample is drawn from a study of blood T cells in healthy people across ages. Study-level information: Per two T cells, about one barcoded beta molecule was captured through template switching.

Together with a sample-barcoded 5' primer, a J-beta primer mix was included in a second PCR lasting roughly 7 to 11 cycles. CDR3-containing paired-end reads numbering at least 2.5 million came from each sample. TCRdb recomputed calls from the 5' RACE reads with MiXCR, one row per CDR3 protein. The table has about 800,000 distinct CDR3 sequences, about 45% seen once. Study results and caveats: Naive T cell percentage strongly correlated with TCR beta diversity.

Sequences were obtained from blood. This rearrangement joins TRBV9 to TRBJ2-6; D not resolved. This TCR was sampled from a man older than 75 in good health. The CDR3 coding sequence is TGTGCCAACAGCGACCCAACTGGGGCCAACGTCCTGACTTTC. Encoded protein: CANSDPTGANVLTF.